The rows below give T cell receptor beta chains drawn from one sample of a study of siplizumab effects on memory and regulatory T cells. Profiling relied on immunoSEQ multiplex PCR, and the TCRdb table lists in-frame clones only, not all of them. The repertoire holds some 96,000 clones, with approximately 94% as singletons. Source material: non-Treg CD4+ T cells sorted from blood. Every receptor here comes from a human donor in good health. Each CDR3 is given with its conserved first and last residue. D genes are given only for firm matches.

d_call,j_call,v_call,cdr3_aa,cdr3_nt
TRBD2,TRBJ2-5,TRBV27,CASSLSSGGQETQYF,TGTGCCAGCAGTTTGTCTAGCGGGGGCCAAGAGACCCAGTACTTC
TRBD1,TRBJ2-5,TRBV5-1,CASSLGTGGQETQYF,TGCGCCAGCAGCTTGGGGACAGGGGGCCAAGAGACCCAGTACTTC
NA,TRBJ1-3,TRBV6-5,CASSYSRQGTGNTIYF,TGTGCCAGCAGTTACTCCCGGCAGGGGACTGGAAACACCATATATTTT
NA,TRBJ1-1,TRBV7-9,CASSLMGWNTEAFF,TGTGCCAGCAGCTTAATGGGCTGGAACACTGAAGCTTTCTTT
NA,TRBJ2-3,TRBV19,CASYPTWGAGTDTQYF,TGTGCCAGTTACCCTACGTGGGGGGCTGGCACAGATACGCAGTATTTT
TRBD1,TRBJ2-3,TRBV28,CASSSPGQGISTDTQYF,TGTGCCAGCAGTTCCCCGGGACAGGGGATAAGCACAGATACGCAGTATTTT
TRBD1,TRBJ2-7,TRBV4-1,CASSLSRAGGSYEQYF,TGCGCCAGCAGCCTCTCCCGGGCAGGGGGTTCCTACGAGCAGTACTTC
NA,TRBJ2-7,TRBV19,CASSAAGYEQYF,TGTGCCAGTAGTGCGGCCGGCTACGAGCAGTACTTC
TRBD2,TRBJ2-3,TRBV7-9,CASSSGLAGHASTDTQYF,TGTGCCAGCAGCTCCGGACTAGCGGGCCATGCCTCCACAGATACGCAGTATTTT
TRBD2,TRBJ2-3,TRBV19,CASSMGLAGLTDTQYF,TGTGCCAGTAGTATGGGACTAGCGGGCCTCACAGATACGCAGTATTTT
NA,TRBJ2-4,TRBV15,CATSRVGHTNIQYF,TGTGCCACCAGCAGAGTAGGACACACTAACATTCAGTACTTC